Listed below are T cell receptor beta chains from one sample, sequenced in a study of OX40 agonist ivuxolimab in advanced cancers. Sequenced by immunoSEQ multiplex PCR; TCRdb stores in-frame clones only, minus some. In the table there are 30,000 to 40,000 clones, around 80% of which are singletons. Sequencing was performed on CD4+ or CD8+ T cells sorted from blood, taken in a trial of the OX40 agonist ivuxolimab. The source of these receptors is an adult with an advanced solid tumor such as melanoma, head and neck, liver or kidney cancer. Both conserved end residues are part of each CDR3. The D gene is left open where the match is weak. For some rows the clone size is stated as once, few or many, or as a class when expanded; others skip it.

v_call: TRBV6-1
clone_size: -
j_call: TRBJ2-5
d_call: -
cdr3_aa: CASKTGRETQYF
cdr3_nt: TGTGCCAGCAAAACAGGGAGAGAGACCCAGTACTTC

v_call: TRBV29-1
clone_size: -
j_call: TRBJ2-5
d_call: TRBD1
cdr3_aa: CSVAFGTVQETQYF
cdr3_nt: TGCAGCGTAGCTTTCGGGACAGTCCAAGAGACCCAGTACTTC

v_call: TRBV5-1
clone_size: -
j_call: TRBJ2-7
d_call: TRBD1
cdr3_aa: CASSAWTGPTYEQYF
cdr3_nt: TGCGCCAGCAGCGCCTGGACAGGTCCAACCTACGAGCAGTACTTC

v_call: TRBV30
clone_size: -
j_call: TRBJ1-2
d_call: -
cdr3_aa: CAWSVEAGKHYGYTF
cdr3_nt: TGTGCCTGGAGTGTAGAGGCAGGGAAGCACTATGGCTACACCTTC

v_call: TRBV6-4
clone_size: once
j_call: TRBJ1-2
d_call: TRBD1
cdr3_aa: CASNSGQGASGYTF
cdr3_nt: TGTGCCAGCAATTCGGGACAGGGGGCCTCTGGCTACACCTTC

v_call: TRBV10-3
clone_size: -
j_call: TRBJ1-1
d_call: -
cdr3_aa: CAISESGLPNTEAFF
cdr3_nt: TGTGCCATCAGTGAGTCTGGACTGCCGAACACTGAAGCTTTCTTT

v_call: TRBV19
clone_size: -
j_call: TRBJ2-1
d_call: -
cdr3_aa: CASSIAGLKYEQFF
cdr3_nt: TGTGCCAGTAGTATCGCAGGTCTAAAGTATGAGCAGTTCTTC

v_call: TRBV30
clone_size: -
j_call: TRBJ2-2
d_call: -
cdr3_aa: CAWSSQGRGELFF
cdr3_nt: TGTGCCTGGAGTTCACAGGGTAGAGGGGAGCTGTTTTTT

v_call: TRBV6-5
clone_size: once
j_call: TRBJ1-4
d_call: -
cdr3_aa: CASSYSVGSTNEKLFF
cdr3_nt: TGTGCCAGCAGTTACTCGGTGGGATCAACTAATGAAAAACTGTTTTTT

v_call: TRBV30
clone_size: -
j_call: TRBJ1-5
d_call: -
cdr3_aa: CAWSVAKNQPQHF
cdr3_nt: TGTGCCTGGAGTGTAGCCAAAAATCAGCCCCAGCATTTT

v_call: TRBV30
clone_size: -
j_call: TRBJ2-2
d_call: -
cdr3_aa: CAWSVLVAGELFF
cdr3_nt: TGTGCCTGGAGTGTACTGGTAGCCGGGGAGCTGTTTTTT

v_call: TRBV6-1
clone_size: -
j_call: TRBJ1-3
d_call: TRBD1
cdr3_aa: CASSSGQGERNTIYF
cdr3_nt: TGTGCCAGCAGTTCAGGACAGGGAGAGAGAAACACCATATATTTT

v_call: TRBV20-1
clone_size: -
j_call: TRBJ2-1
d_call: -
cdr3_aa: CSATRDEQFF
cdr3_nt: TGCAGTGCTACTAGGGATGAGCAGTTCTTC

v_call: TRBV19
clone_size: few
j_call: TRBJ1-2
d_call: TRBD1
cdr3_aa: CASSKDRNYGYTF
cdr3_nt: TGTGCCAGTAGTAAGGACAGGAACTATGGCTACACCTTC

v_call: TRBV6-6
clone_size: -
j_call: TRBJ2-2
d_call: -
cdr3_aa: CASSFGGELFF
cdr3_nt: TGTGCCAGCAGTTTCGGCGGGGAGCTGTTTTTT

v_call: TRBV2
clone_size: -
j_call: TRBJ1-6
d_call: TRBD1
cdr3_aa: CASLDRETVNSPLHF
cdr3_nt: TGTGCCAGCCTCGACAGGGAGACGGTTAATTCACCCCTCCACTTT

v_call: TRBV11-2
clone_size: -
j_call: TRBJ1-6
d_call: -
cdr3_aa: CASSSRAQTTSPLHF
cdr3_nt: TGTGCCAGCAGCTCCAGGGCCCAAACGACTTCACCCCTCCACTTT

v_call: TRBV23-1
clone_size: few
j_call: TRBJ1-5
d_call: -
cdr3_aa: CASNRDCGQPQHF
cdr3_nt: TGCGCCAGCAACAGGGACTGTGGTCAGCCCCAGCATTTT

v_call: TRBV19
clone_size: -
j_call: TRBJ1-2
d_call: -
cdr3_aa: CASSPPEGYGYTF
cdr3_nt: TGTGCCAGTAGTCCCCCTGAGGGCTATGGCTACACCTTC

v_call: TRBV19
clone_size: -
j_call: TRBJ2-2
d_call: -
cdr3_aa: CASSPPRGNGELFF
cdr3_nt: TGTGCCAGTAGTCCCCCGCGGGGAAACGGGGAGCTGTTTTTT

v_call: TRBV2
clone_size: -
j_call: TRBJ1-1
d_call: -
cdr3_aa: CASREDSKSTEAFF
cdr3_nt: TGTGCCAGCAGGGAGGACAGTAAGTCCACTGAAGCTTTCTTT

v_call: TRBV7-8
clone_size: -
j_call: TRBJ2-3
d_call: -
cdr3_aa: CASSGGLTDTQYF
cdr3_nt: TGTGCCAGCAGCGGAGGGCTGACAGATACGCAGTATTTT

v_call: TRBV7-2
clone_size: few
j_call: TRBJ1-2
d_call: -
cdr3_aa: CASSPRARENYGYTF
cdr3_nt: TGTGCCAGCAGCCCCCGGGCACGTGAAAACTATGGCTACACCTTC

v_call: TRBV6-1
clone_size: -
j_call: TRBJ1-2
d_call: -
cdr3_aa: CASSELDSPNYGYTF
cdr3_nt: TGTGCCAGCAGCGAACTGGACAGCCCTAACTATGGCTACACCTTC

v_call: TRBV19
clone_size: -
j_call: TRBJ2-4
d_call: TRBD1
cdr3_aa: CASSGDRGLNIQYF
cdr3_nt: TGTGCCAGTAGTGGGGACAGGGGTTTGAACATTCAGTACTTC

v_call: TRBV30
clone_size: few
j_call: TRBJ1-4
d_call: TRBD1
cdr3_aa: CAWSKGRDSYVLFF
cdr3_nt: TGTGCCTGGAGTAAGGGTCGGGACAGCTATGTTCTGTTTTTT

v_call: TRBV12-5
clone_size: -
j_call: TRBJ2-5
d_call: -
cdr3_aa: CASGSRETQYF
cdr3_nt: TGTGCTAGTGGTTCGAGAGAGACCCAGTACTTC

v_call: TRBV28
clone_size: medium-sized
j_call: TRBJ2-5
d_call: TRBD1
cdr3_aa: CASSSDRDQETQYF
cdr3_nt: TGTGCCAGCAGCTCTGACAGGGATCAAGAGACCCAGTACTTC

v_call: TRBV28
clone_size: -
j_call: TRBJ1-2
d_call: -
cdr3_aa: CASSLGTHYGYTF
cdr3_nt: TGTGCCAGCAGTTTAGGGACACACTATGGCTACACCTTC

v_call: TRBV19
clone_size: few
j_call: TRBJ1-6
d_call: -
cdr3_aa: CASSNYGNSPLHF
cdr3_nt: TGTGCCAGTAGCAATTATGGAAATTCACCCCTCCACTTT

v_call: TRBV7-6
clone_size: -
j_call: TRBJ1-4
d_call: TRBD1
cdr3_aa: CASSLGPTGGPNEKLFF
cdr3_nt: TGTGCCAGCAGCTTAGGACCTACAGGGGGACCTAATGAAAAACTGTTTTTT

v_call: TRBV5-1
clone_size: once
j_call: TRBJ2-5
d_call: TRBD2
cdr3_aa: CASSSLRTSGGLEETQYF
cdr3_nt: TGCGCCAGCAGCTCCCTCAGGACTAGCGGGGGGCTTGAAGAGACCCAGTACTTC

v_call: TRBV30
clone_size: -
j_call: TRBJ1-3
d_call: -
cdr3_aa: CAWQTGLGNTIYF
cdr3_nt: TGTGCCTGGCAAACAGGGTTGGGAAACACCATATATTTT

v_call: TRBV19
clone_size: -
j_call: TRBJ1-4
d_call: TRBD1
cdr3_aa: CASSNRGRDEKLFF
cdr3_nt: TGTGCCAGTAGCAACAGGGGGCGAGATGAAAAACTGTTTTTT

v_call: TRBV19
clone_size: -
j_call: TRBJ2-1
d_call: -
cdr3_aa: CASSPMGKTHHNEQFF
cdr3_nt: TGTGCCAGTAGCCCGATGGGGAAGACACATCACAATGAGCAGTTCTTC

v_call: TRBV5-1
clone_size: -
j_call: TRBJ1-6
d_call: TRBD1
cdr3_aa: CASSTGQGWNSPLHF
cdr3_nt: TGCGCCAGCAGCACAGGACAGGGATGGAATTCACCCCTCCACTTT

v_call: TRBV19
clone_size: -
j_call: TRBJ1-1
d_call: -
cdr3_aa: CASRRATGNMNTEAFF
cdr3_nt: TGTGCCAGTAGAAGAGCAACAGGGAACATGAACACTGAAGCTTTCTTT

v_call: TRBV6-1
clone_size: -
j_call: TRBJ1-1
d_call: -
cdr3_aa: CASSDRGASEAFF
cdr3_nt: TGTGCCAGCAGTGACAGGGGTGCATCTGAAGCTTTCTTT

v_call: TRBV2
clone_size: -
j_call: TRBJ2-5
d_call: -
cdr3_aa: CASSGEVTQYF
cdr3_nt: TGTGCCAGCAGCGGGGAGGTGACCCAGTACTTC

v_call: TRBV21-1
clone_size: -
j_call: TRBJ1-1
d_call: -
cdr3_aa: CASPKRGEGNDEAFF
cdr3_nt: TGTGCCAGTCCTAAGAGGGGGGAGGGGAATGATGAAGCTTTCTTT

v_call: TRBV5-1
clone_size: -
j_call: TRBJ1-3
d_call: TRBD1
cdr3_aa: CASSLEQGRTIYF
cdr3_nt: TGCGCCAGCAGCTTGGAACAGGGGAGGACCATATATTTT